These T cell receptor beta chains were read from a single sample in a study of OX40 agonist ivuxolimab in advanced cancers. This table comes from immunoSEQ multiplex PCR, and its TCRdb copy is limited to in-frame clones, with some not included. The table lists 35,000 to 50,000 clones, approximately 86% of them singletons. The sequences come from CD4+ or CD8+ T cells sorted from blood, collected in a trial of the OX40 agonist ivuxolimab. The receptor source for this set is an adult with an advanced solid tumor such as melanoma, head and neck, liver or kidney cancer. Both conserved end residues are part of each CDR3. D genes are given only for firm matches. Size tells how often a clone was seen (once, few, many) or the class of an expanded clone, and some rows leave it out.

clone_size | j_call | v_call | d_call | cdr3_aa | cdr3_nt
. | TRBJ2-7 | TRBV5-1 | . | CASSAGGASYEQYF | TGCGCCAGCAGTGCGGGCGGGGCTTCCTACGAGCAGTACTTC
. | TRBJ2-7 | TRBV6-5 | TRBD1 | CASSGQGQPHEQYF | TGTGCCAGCAGTGGACAGGGGCAACCCCACGAGCAGTACTTC
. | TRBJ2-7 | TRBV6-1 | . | CASRSGTAVYEQYF | TGTGCCAGCAGGAGCGGGACAGCAGTCTACGAGCAGTACTTC
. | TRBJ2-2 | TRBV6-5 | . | CASKAQANTGELFF | TGTGCCAGCAAGGCACAGGCGAACACCGGGGAGCTGTTTTTT
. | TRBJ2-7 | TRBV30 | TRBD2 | CAWSVRLAGAYEQYF | TGTGCCTGGAGTGTTCGACTAGCGGGAGCCTACGAGCAGTACTTC
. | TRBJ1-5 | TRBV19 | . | CASSIGNQPQHF | TGTGCCAGTAGTATAGGGAATCAGCCCCAGCATTTT
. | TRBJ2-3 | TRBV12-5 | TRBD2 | CASVKEWEGPDTQYF | TGTGCTAGTGTTAAAGAGTGGGAGGGCCCAGATACGCAGTATTTT
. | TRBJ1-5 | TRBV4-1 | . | CASSQDRTSGLPQHF | TGCGCCAGCAGCCAAGATCGGACTTCGGGGCTCCCCCAGCATTTT
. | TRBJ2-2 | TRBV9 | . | CASSVDPSAGELFF | TGTGCCAGCAGCGTAGACCCTTCTGCCGGGGAGCTGTTTTTT
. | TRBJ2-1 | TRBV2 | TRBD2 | CASSDIAGSSYNEQFF | TGTGCCAGCAGCGATATAGCGGGGAGCTCCTACAATGAGCAGTTCTTC
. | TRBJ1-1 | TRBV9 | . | CASKSGTEAFF | TGTGCCAGCAAATCGGGCACTGAAGCTTTCTTT
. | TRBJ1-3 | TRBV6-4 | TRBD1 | CASSYSPGTGGGNTIYF | TGTGCCAGCAGTTACTCACCAGGGACAGGGGGGGGAAACACCATATATTTT
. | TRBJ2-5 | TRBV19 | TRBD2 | CASMGGSLETQYF | TGTGCCAGTATGGGCGGGAGTCTGGAGACCCAGTACTTC
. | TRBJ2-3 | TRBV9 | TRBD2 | CASSVEGAGGGPDTQYF | TGTGCCAGCAGCGTAGAGGGGGCGGGAGGGGGGCCAGATACGCAGTATTTT
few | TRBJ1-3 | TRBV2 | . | CASSDTGIAGNTIYF | TGTGCCAGCAGTGACACAGGGATTGCGGGAAACACCATATATTTT
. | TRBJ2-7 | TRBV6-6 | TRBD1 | CASSYPPGQRTYEQYF | TGTGCCAGCAGTTATCCCCCGGGACAGCGAACCTACGAGCAGTACTTC
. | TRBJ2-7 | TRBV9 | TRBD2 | CASSAGLAGTYEQYF | TGTGCCAGCAGCGCCGGACTAGCGGGAACCTACGAGCAGTACTTC
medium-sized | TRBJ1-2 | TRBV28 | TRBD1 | CASSLSEGGGSYGYTF | TGTGCCAGCAGTTTATCCGAAGGAGGGGGCAGCTATGGCTACACCTTC
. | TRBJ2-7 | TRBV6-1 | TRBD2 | CAISRTSSGSYEQYF | TGTGCCATCAGCCGAACGTCTAGCGGATCCTACGAGCAGTACTTC
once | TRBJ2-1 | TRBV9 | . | CASSSVPGGGYNEQFF | TGTGCCAGCAGCTCGGTCCCGGGGGGCGGCTACAATGAGCAGTTCTTC
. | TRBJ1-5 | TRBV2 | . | CASNAGTYQPQHF | TGTGCCAGCAATGCAGGGACGTATCAGCCCCAGCATTTT
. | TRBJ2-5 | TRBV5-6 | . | CASSPSGDGVETQYF | TGTGCCAGCAGCCCCTCCGGGGACGGCGTAGAGACTCAGTACTTC
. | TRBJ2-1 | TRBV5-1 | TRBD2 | CASSTVAGAGSSYNEQFF | TGCGCCAGCAGCACGGTAGCGGGGGCCGGGAGCTCCTACAATGAGCAGTTCTTC
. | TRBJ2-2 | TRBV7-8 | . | CASRESENTGELFF | TGTGCCAGCAGGGAGTCGGAAAACACCGGGGAGCTGTTTTTT
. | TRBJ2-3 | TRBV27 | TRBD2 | CASSSRSSGAYTQYF | TGTGCCAGCAGTTCTCGGTCTAGCGGGGCGTATACGCAGTATTTT
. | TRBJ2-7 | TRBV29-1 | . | CSVGVNYEQYF | TGCAGCGTTGGGGTGAACTACGAGCAGTACTTC
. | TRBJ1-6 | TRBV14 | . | CASSQEANSPLHF | TGTGCCAGCAGCCAAGAGGCTAATTCACCCCTCCACTTT
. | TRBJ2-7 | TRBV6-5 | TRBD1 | CASSPTGTYEQYF | TGTGCCAGCAGTCCGACAGGGACCTACGAGCAGTACTTC
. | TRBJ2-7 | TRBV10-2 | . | CASRLDSTYEQYF | TGCGCCAGCAGACTGGACAGTACCTACGAGCAGTACTTC
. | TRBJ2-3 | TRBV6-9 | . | CASSYRGGTDTQYF | TGTGCCAGCAGTTACCGCGGGGGCACAGATACGCAGTATTTT
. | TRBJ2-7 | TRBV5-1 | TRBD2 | CASSFSGGAGEQYF | TGCGCCAGCAGCTTTAGCGGGGGGGCGGGTGAGCAGTACTTC
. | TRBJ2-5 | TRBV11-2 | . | CASGVGETQYF | TGTGCCAGCGGAGTCGGGGAGACCCAGTACTTC
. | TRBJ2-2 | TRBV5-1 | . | CASSLGSSGELFF | TGCGCCAGCAGCTTGGGCAGCTCCGGGGAGCTGTTTTTT
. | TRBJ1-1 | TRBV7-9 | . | CASSPRGGAPTEAFF | TGTGCCAGCAGCCCTAGGGGGGGCGCGCCCACTGAAGCTTTCTTT
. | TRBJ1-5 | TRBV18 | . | CASSPGGRNQPQHF | TGTGCCAGCTCACCCGGGGGGCGAAATCAGCCCCAGCATTTT
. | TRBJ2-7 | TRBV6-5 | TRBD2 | CASSYSGLAEAYEQYF | TGTGCCAGCAGTTACTCCGGACTAGCGGAAGCCTACGAGCAGTACTTC
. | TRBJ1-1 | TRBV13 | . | CASSLKDTNTEAFF | TGTGCCAGCAGCTTAAAGGACACGAACACTGAAGCTTTCTTT
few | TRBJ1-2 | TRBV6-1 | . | CASSETGNVANYGYTF | TGTGCCAGCAGTGAAACGGGGAATGTAGCTAACTATGGCTACACCTTC
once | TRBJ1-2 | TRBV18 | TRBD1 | CASSPLMDREDGYTF | TGTGCCAGCTCACCACTTATGGACAGGGAAGATGGCTACACCTTC
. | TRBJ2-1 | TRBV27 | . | CASSPRDDSYNEQFF | TGTGCCAGCAGTCCCAGGGACGACTCCTACAATGAGCAGTTCTTC
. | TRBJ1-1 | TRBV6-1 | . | CASSEDPATEAFF | TGTGCCAGCAGTGAAGACCCAGCCACTGAAGCTTTCTTT
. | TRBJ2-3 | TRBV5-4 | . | CASSEGSGPHTDTQYF | TGTGCCAGCAGTGAAGGGAGCGGGCCTCACACAGATACGCAGTATTTT
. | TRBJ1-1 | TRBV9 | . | CASSVTRNTEAFF | TGTGCCAGCAGCGTAACCCGAAACACTGAAGCTTTCTTT
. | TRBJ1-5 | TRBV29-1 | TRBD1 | CSVGQRVNQPQHF | TGCAGCGTGGGACAGAGAGTTAATCAGCCCCAGCATTTT
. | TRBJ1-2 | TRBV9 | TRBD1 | CASSVDLGQGAAGVYGYTF | TGTGCCAGCAGCGTAGATTTAGGACAGGGGGCGGCGGGCGTCTATGGCTACACCTTC
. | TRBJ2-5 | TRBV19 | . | CASSPSGTLRGETQYF | TGTGCCAGTAGTCCCTCCGGGACCCTCAGAGGAGAGACCCAGTACTTC
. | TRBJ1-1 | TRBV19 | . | CATQTIAGGSNTEAFF | TGTGCCACTCAGACTATCGCGGGGGGTTCGAACACTGAAGCTTTCTTT
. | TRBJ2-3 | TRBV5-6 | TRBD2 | CASSLAGGTITDTQYF | TGTGCCAGCAGCTTGGCCGGAGGGACTATTACAGATACGCAGTATTTT
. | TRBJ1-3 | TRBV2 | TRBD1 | CASTLEGAPGNTIYF | TGTGCCAGCACGTTGGAGGGGGCGCCTGGAAACACCATATATTTT
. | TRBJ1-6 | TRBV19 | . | CASNTPAGDGSPLHF | TGTGCCAGTAACACCCCCGCTGGGGACGGTTCACCCCTCCACTTT
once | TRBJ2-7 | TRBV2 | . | CASSERLGRRRF | TGTGCCAGCAGTGAACGGTTGGGACGGCGGCGTTTC
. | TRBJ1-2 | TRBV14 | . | CASDFGNYGYTF | TGTGCCAGCGATTTTGGAAACTATGGCTACACCTTC
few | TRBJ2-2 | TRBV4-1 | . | CASSQVMGSGELFF | TGCGCCAGCAGCCAAGTAATGGGTTCCGGGGAGCTGTTTTTT